The T cell receptor beta chain described here comes from a study of cytomegalovirus exposure and HLA in healthy donors. With respect to this clone: Antigen specificity is unknown.

Germline loops: CDR1 SGHAT, CDR2 FQNNGV. The V gene lost 0 bases and the J gene lost 4 bases, with 13 bases spanning the gap. CDR3 size: 16 residues. 60 Vbeta and 13 Jbeta primers were used in PCR. Method: immunoSEQ multiplex PCR; TCRdb's copy keeps in-frame clones and lacks some. The sample consists of 120,000 to 150,000 clones, approximately 70% of them appearing once. General observations from the study: Researchers catalogued approximately 170 TCR beta chains as cytomegalovirus-associated.

The chain has TRBV11-2 and TRBJ1-3, with D perhaps matching TRBD1 (6 bases). The receptor's source is a woman aged 40 to 49 in good health and CMV-seronegative. What was sequenced was PBMCs. DNA for the CDR3: TGTGCCAGCAGCTTAGAACCCACAGGGTTCGGAAACACCATATATTTT. It encodes CASSLEPTGFGNTIYF.